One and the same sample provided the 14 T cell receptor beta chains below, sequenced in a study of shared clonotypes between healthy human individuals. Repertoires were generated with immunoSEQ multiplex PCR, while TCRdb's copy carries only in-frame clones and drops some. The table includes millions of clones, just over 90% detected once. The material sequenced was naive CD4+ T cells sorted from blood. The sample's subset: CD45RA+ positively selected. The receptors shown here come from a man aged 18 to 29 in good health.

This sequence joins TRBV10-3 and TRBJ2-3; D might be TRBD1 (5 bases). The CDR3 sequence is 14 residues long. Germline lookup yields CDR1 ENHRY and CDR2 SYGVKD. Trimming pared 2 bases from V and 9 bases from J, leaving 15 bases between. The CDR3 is CAISEVRQSQTQYF. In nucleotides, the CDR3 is TGTGCCATCAGTGAGGTGCGACAGTCCCAAACGCAGTATTTT.

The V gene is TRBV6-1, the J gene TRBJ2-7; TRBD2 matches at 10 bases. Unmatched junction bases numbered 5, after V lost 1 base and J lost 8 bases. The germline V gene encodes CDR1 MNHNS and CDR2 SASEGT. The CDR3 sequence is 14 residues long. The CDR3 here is CASSEGLAGDKQYF. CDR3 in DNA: TGTGCCAGCAGTGAAGGCCTAGCGGGAGATAAGCAGTACTTC.

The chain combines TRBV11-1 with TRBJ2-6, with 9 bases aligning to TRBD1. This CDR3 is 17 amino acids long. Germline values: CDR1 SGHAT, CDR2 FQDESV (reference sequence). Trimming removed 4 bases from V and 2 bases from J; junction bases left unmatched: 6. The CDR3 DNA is TGTGCCAGCAGCTGGGGACAGGGCATCCCTGGGGCCAACGTCCTGACTTTC. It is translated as CASSWGQGIPGANVLTF.

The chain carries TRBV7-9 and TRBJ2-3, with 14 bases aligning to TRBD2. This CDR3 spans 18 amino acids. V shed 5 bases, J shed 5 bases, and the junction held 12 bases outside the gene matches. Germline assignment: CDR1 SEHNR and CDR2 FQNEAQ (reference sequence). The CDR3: CASSRLRLAGGHRDTQYF. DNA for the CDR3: TGTGCCAGCAGCAGATTAAGACTAGCGGGGGGGCATAGAGATACGCAGTATTTT.

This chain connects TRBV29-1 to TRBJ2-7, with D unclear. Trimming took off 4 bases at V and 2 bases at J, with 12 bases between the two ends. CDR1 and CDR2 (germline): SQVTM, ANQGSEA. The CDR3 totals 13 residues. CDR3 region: CSVVGQVAYEQYF. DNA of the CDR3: TGCAGCGTTGTCGGGCAGGTTGCCTACGAGCAGTACTTC.

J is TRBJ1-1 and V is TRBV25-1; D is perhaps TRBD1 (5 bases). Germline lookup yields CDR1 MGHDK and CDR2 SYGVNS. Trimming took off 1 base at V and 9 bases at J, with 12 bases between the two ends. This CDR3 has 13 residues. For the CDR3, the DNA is TGTGCCAGCAGTGAATTGAGGGGTAGTCAAGCTTTCTTT. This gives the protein CASSELRGSQAFF.

Here the CDR3 DNA reads TGTGCCAGCAGCCCCGGACAGGGGGTTGGTGGGGAGACCCAGTACTTC. Translating it yields CASSPGQGVGGETQYF. This rearrangement joins TRBV11-3 to TRBJ2-5, with 10 nucleotides matching TRBD1. V dropped 5 bases and J dropped 5; count of bases not matched to a gene: 11. Germline assignment: CDR1 SGHNT and CDR2 YENEEA. This CDR3 contains 16 residues.

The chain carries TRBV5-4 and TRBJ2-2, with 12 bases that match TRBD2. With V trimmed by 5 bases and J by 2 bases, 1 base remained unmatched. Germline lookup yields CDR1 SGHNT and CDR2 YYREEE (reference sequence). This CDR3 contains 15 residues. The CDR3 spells CASSGLAGNTGELFF. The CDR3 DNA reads TGTGCCAGCAGTGGACTAGCGGGAAACACCGGGGAGCTGTTTTTT. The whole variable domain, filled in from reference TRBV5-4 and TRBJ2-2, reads ETGVTQSPTHLIKTRGQQVTLRCSSQSGHNTVSWYQQALGQGPQFIFQYYREEENGRGNFPPRFSGLQFPNYSSELNVNALELDDSALYLCASSGLAGNTGELFFGEGSRLTVL.

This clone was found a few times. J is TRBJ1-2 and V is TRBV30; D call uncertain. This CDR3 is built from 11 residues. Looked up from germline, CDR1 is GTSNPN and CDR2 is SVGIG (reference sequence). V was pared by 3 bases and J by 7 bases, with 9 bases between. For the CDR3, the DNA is TGTGCCTGGAGGACCACGGCTGGCTACACCTTC. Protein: CAWRTTAGYTF.

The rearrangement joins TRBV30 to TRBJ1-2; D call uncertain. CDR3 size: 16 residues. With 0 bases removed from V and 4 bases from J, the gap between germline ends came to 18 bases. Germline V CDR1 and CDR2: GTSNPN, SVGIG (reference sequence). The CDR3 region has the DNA TGTGCCTGGAGTGTACGAAGTTTGGGGTTTGGCTATGGCTACACCTTC. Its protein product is CAWSVRSLGFGYGYTF.

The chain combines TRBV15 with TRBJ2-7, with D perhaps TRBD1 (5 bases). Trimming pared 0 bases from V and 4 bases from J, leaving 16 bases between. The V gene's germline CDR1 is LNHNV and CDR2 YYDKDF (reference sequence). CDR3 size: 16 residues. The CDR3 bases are TGTGCCACCAGCAGAGATCTGGTAGGGGTAGGGTACGAGCAGTACTTC. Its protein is CATSRDLVGVGYEQYF.

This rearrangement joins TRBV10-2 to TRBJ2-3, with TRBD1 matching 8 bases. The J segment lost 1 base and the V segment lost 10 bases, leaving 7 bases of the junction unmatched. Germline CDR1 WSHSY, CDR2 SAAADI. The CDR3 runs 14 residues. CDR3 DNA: TGCGCCACCGGACAGGGTGCTCGCACAGATACGCAGTATTTT. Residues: CATGQGARTDTQYF.

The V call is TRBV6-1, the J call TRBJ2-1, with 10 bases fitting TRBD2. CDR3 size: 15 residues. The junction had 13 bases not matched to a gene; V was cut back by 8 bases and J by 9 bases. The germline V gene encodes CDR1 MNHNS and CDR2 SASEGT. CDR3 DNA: TGTGCCAGCCCGAGGCGGCTAGCGGGAGAGAGTGAGCAGTTCTTC. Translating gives CASPRRLAGESEQFF.

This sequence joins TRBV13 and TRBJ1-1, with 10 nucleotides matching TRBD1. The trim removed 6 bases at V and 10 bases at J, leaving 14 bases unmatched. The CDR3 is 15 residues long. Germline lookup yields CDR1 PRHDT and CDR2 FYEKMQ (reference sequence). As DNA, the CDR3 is TGTGCCAGCAGTCGACGACCCGGGACAGGGGAAGTAGCTTTCTTT. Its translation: CASSRRPGTGEVAFF. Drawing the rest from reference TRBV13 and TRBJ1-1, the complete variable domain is AAGVIQSPRHLIKEKRETATLKCYPIPRHDTVYWYQQGPGQDPQFLISFYEKMQSDKGSIPDRFSAQQFSDYHSELNMSSLELGDSALYFCASSRRPGTGEVAFFGQGTRLTVV.